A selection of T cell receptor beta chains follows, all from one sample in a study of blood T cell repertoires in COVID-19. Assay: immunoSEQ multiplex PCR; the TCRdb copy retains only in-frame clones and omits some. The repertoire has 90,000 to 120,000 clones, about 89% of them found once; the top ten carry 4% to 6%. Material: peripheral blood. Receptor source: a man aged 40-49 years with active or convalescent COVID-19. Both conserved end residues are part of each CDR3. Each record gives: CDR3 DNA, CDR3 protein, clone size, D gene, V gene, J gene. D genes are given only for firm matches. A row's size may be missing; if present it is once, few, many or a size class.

cdr3_nt: TGTGCCACCAGTGACCCCGGGACAGGACACTACGAGCAGTACTTC
cdr3_aa: CATSDPGTGHYEQYF
clone_size: -
d_call: TRBD1
v_call: TRBV24-1
j_call: TRBJ2-7

cdr3_nt: TGCGCCAGCAGCCAAGAGGCAGGGGGCTTACAGCCCCAGCATTTT
cdr3_aa: CASSQEAGGLQPQHF
clone_size: few
d_call: TRBD1
v_call: TRBV4-1
j_call: TRBJ1-5

cdr3_nt: TGTGCCAGCAGTTGGCCGGGACAGGGGGTTGTTGGTCAGCCCCAGCATTTT
cdr3_aa: CASSWPGQGVVGQPQHF
clone_size: -
d_call: TRBD1
v_call: TRBV28
j_call: TRBJ1-5

cdr3_nt: TGTGCCTGGAAATGGGGGACGGGGGTCTACGAGCAGTACTTC
cdr3_aa: CAWKWGTGVYEQYF
clone_size: -
d_call: -
v_call: TRBV30
j_call: TRBJ2-7

cdr3_nt: TGTGCCAGCAGTCTAACGGGACAGGGGGCGAACGAGCAGTACTTC
cdr3_aa: CASSLTGQGANEQYF
clone_size: few
d_call: TRBD1
v_call: TRBV27
j_call: TRBJ2-7

cdr3_nt: TGTGCCAGCAGCTCTTGGACAGGGAACTATGGCTACACCTTC
cdr3_aa: CASSSWTGNYGYTF
clone_size: -
d_call: TRBD1
v_call: TRBV7-2
j_call: TRBJ1-2

cdr3_nt: TGTGCCAGCAGGGCGGGGACTAGCGGGAGCGGGGAGCTGTTTTTT
cdr3_aa: CASRAGTSGSGELFF
clone_size: -
d_call: TRBD2
v_call: TRBV28
j_call: TRBJ2-2

cdr3_nt: TGTGCCAGCAGCATTCAGGGGGGACTAGCGGGAGGAGGGTTCTACGAGCAGTACTTC
cdr3_aa: CASSIQGGLAGGGFYEQYF
clone_size: -
d_call: TRBD2
v_call: TRBV9
j_call: TRBJ2-7

cdr3_nt: TGTGCCAGTAGTACCGGGACAGGGTATTCACCCCTCCACTTT
cdr3_aa: CASSTGTGYSPLHF
clone_size: -
d_call: TRBD1
v_call: TRBV19
j_call: TRBJ1-6

cdr3_nt: TGTGCCAGCGCACAGGTCTCCGGGGCCAACGTCCTGACTTTC
cdr3_aa: CASAQVSGANVLTF
clone_size: -
d_call: -
v_call: TRBV19
j_call: TRBJ2-6

cdr3_nt: TGTGCCAGAAGCTTGGCCGGACAGGCAGTGTTGGGACAAGAGACCCAGTACTTC
cdr3_aa: CARSLAGQAVLGQETQYF
clone_size: -
d_call: TRBD1
v_call: TRBV5-3
j_call: TRBJ2-5

cdr3_nt: TGCGCCAGCAGCTTAAGGTTCGGGGGTCCCTCCTCCTACGAGCAGTACTTC
cdr3_aa: CASSLRFGGPSSYEQYF
clone_size: -
d_call: -
v_call: TRBV5-1
j_call: TRBJ2-7

cdr3_nt: TGTGCCAGCAACCCCGCGCCGGGGACGAACACCGGGGAGCTGTTTTTT
cdr3_aa: CASNPAPGTNTGELFF
clone_size: -
d_call: -
v_call: TRBV28
j_call: TRBJ2-2

cdr3_nt: TGTGCCAGCAGCTCCGACAGGGGTACTGAAGCTTTCTTT
cdr3_aa: CASSSDRGTEAFF
clone_size: -
d_call: TRBD1
v_call: TRBV7-3
j_call: TRBJ1-1

cdr3_nt: TGTGCCAGCACCTTAATGATGGGGGCGACAAACTATGGCTACACCTTC
cdr3_aa: CASTLMMGATNYGYTF
clone_size: -
d_call: -
v_call: TRBV5-5
j_call: TRBJ1-2

cdr3_nt: TGTGCCAGTAGTGACGGGGCGGGAGTTAACGAGCAGTACTTC
cdr3_aa: CASSDGAGVNEQYF
clone_size: -
d_call: TRBD2
v_call: TRBV19
j_call: TRBJ2-7

cdr3_nt: TGCGCCAGCAGCCCAGCCCGACAGGGTCACACCGGGGAGCTGTTTTTT
cdr3_aa: CASSPARQGHTGELFF
clone_size: -
d_call: TRBD1
v_call: TRBV4-3
j_call: TRBJ2-2

cdr3_nt: TGTGCCAGCAGTGGAATTCTACTAGCGGGAGGGGGAGCGAACACCGGGGAGCTGTTTTTT
cdr3_aa: CASSGILLAGGGANTGELFF
clone_size: -
d_call: TRBD2
v_call: TRBV27
j_call: TRBJ2-2

cdr3_nt: TGTGCCAGCAGCTTAGCCACGACAGGGACCTACGAGCAGTACTTC
cdr3_aa: CASSLATTGTYEQYF
clone_size: -
d_call: TRBD1
v_call: TRBV7-6
j_call: TRBJ2-7

cdr3_nt: TGTGCCAGCAGCAGACGACAGGGCGGGAGCACAGATACGCAGTATTTT
cdr3_aa: CASSRRQGGSTDTQYF
clone_size: -
d_call: TRBD1
v_call: TRBV6-4
j_call: TRBJ2-3

cdr3_nt: TGCAGTATTGGAGTGTACAATGAGCAGTTCTTC
cdr3_aa: CSIGVYNEQFF
clone_size: -
d_call: -
v_call: TRBV20-1
j_call: TRBJ2-1

cdr3_nt: TGTGCCAGCTCACCACCTCTAGCTATTAGGAATGAGCAGTTCTTC
cdr3_aa: CASSPPLAIRNEQFF
clone_size: -
d_call: -
v_call: TRBV18
j_call: TRBJ2-1

cdr3_nt: TGTGCCAGCAGCTTAGATCTTTCGTACGTGGGCCACTTC
cdr3_aa: CASSLDLSYVGHF
clone_size: -
d_call: -
v_call: TRBV11-2
j_call: TRBJ1-2

cdr3_nt: TGTGCCAGCAGGACGGGGACAGATAATTCACCCCTCCACTTT
cdr3_aa: CASRTGTDNSPLHF
clone_size: -
d_call: TRBD1
v_call: TRBV3-1/TRBV3-2
j_call: TRBJ1-6

cdr3_nt: TGCAGCGTCTTTGACAGGGGAATCAACACTGAAGCTTTCTTT
cdr3_aa: CSVFDRGINTEAFF
clone_size: -
d_call: TRBD1
v_call: TRBV29-1
j_call: TRBJ1-1

cdr3_nt: TGTGCCTGCAAGGACAGGGAATGGGATTACGAGCAGTACTTC
cdr3_aa: CACKDREWDYEQYF
clone_size: -
d_call: TRBD1
v_call: TRBV30
j_call: TRBJ2-7

cdr3_nt: TGCGCCAGCAGCTTCGACACGACTAACTATGGCTACACCTTC
cdr3_aa: CASSFDTTNYGYTF
clone_size: -
d_call: -
v_call: TRBV5-1
j_call: TRBJ1-2

cdr3_nt: TGTGCCAGCAGCTCCACGGGACAGGGGACAGATACGCAGTATTTT
cdr3_aa: CASSSTGQGTDTQYF
clone_size: -
d_call: TRBD1
v_call: TRBV7-3
j_call: TRBJ2-3

cdr3_nt: TGTGCCAGCAGTTCAGGGGTGGCTGGGGCCAACGTCCTGACTTTC
cdr3_aa: CASSSGVAGANVLTF
clone_size: -
d_call: -
v_call: TRBV28
j_call: TRBJ2-6

cdr3_nt: TGTGCCAGTAGTTCGTGGGATTGGGGGACAGGCCTTGACTCTGGAAACACCATATATTTT
cdr3_aa: CASSSWDWGTGLDSGNTIYF
clone_size: once
d_call: TRBD1
v_call: TRBV19
j_call: TRBJ1-3

cdr3_nt: TGCGCCAGCAGCCAGACAGGGTCTGGAAACACCATATATTTT
cdr3_aa: CASSQTGSGNTIYF
clone_size: -
d_call: TRBD1
v_call: TRBV5-1
j_call: TRBJ1-3

cdr3_nt: TGCAGCGTTGGTAGAGTTGAAGCTTTCTTT
cdr3_aa: CSVGRVEAFF
clone_size: -
d_call: -
v_call: TRBV29-1
j_call: TRBJ1-1

cdr3_nt: TGTGCCAGCAGTTTTTTGGGGACTAGCTCTTTCTTC
cdr3_aa: CASSFLGTSSFF
clone_size: -
d_call: TRBD2
v_call: TRBV12-3/TRBV12-4
j_call: TRBJ2-1

cdr3_nt: TGCGCCAGCAGCTTGTTGCCTAGCGGGAACAAAGAGGAGACCCAGTACTTC
cdr3_aa: CASSLLPSGNKEETQYF
clone_size: -
d_call: TRBD2
v_call: TRBV5-1
j_call: TRBJ2-5

cdr3_nt: TGTGCCAGCAGCTTGGAAAACAGCGGGGCCCTTTACAATGAGCAGTTCTTC
cdr3_aa: CASSLENSGALYNEQFF
clone_size: -
d_call: TRBD2
v_call: TRBV5-5
j_call: TRBJ2-1

cdr3_nt: TGTGCCAGCTCACTTAGGACAGGGGATACGCAGTATTTT
cdr3_aa: CASSLRTGDTQYF
clone_size: -
d_call: TRBD1
v_call: TRBV18
j_call: TRBJ2-3

cdr3_nt: TGTGCCAGCAGCGTAGGTAGCCCTACTAGCGGGAGTTGGTACGAGCAGTACTTC
cdr3_aa: CASSVGSPTSGSWYEQYF
clone_size: -
d_call: TRBD2
v_call: TRBV9
j_call: TRBJ2-7

cdr3_nt: TGTGCCAGCAGCCAGGTAGCGGGAGTTCGCAATGAGCAGTTCTTC
cdr3_aa: CASSQVAGVRNEQFF
clone_size: -
d_call: TRBD2
v_call: TRBV16
j_call: TRBJ2-1

cdr3_nt: TGTGCCAGCAGCCAAACTAGCTCCGAGCAGTACTTC
cdr3_aa: CASSQTSSEQYF
clone_size: once
d_call: -
v_call: TRBV7-2
j_call: TRBJ2-7

cdr3_nt: TGCGCCAGCAGCTTGGCCTTCGGACAGGGGGCTGAAAAACTGTTTTTT
cdr3_aa: CASSLAFGQGAEKLFF
clone_size: once
d_call: TRBD1
v_call: TRBV5-1
j_call: TRBJ1-4

cdr3_nt: TGTGCCAGCAGTAAAAGGACTAGCGGGAATGAGCAGTTCTTC
cdr3_aa: CASSKRTSGNEQFF
clone_size: -
d_call: TRBD2
v_call: TRBV6-2/TRBV6-3
j_call: TRBJ2-1

cdr3_nt: TGCGCCAGCAGCCAAGGGCTAGCGGAACGAATGACCGGGGAGCTGTTTTTT
cdr3_aa: CASSQGLAERMTGELFF
clone_size: -
d_call: TRBD2
v_call: TRBV4-3
j_call: TRBJ2-2

cdr3_nt: TGTGCCAGCAGTTACTCCATAGCGGACCCCTACAATGAGCAGTTCTTC
cdr3_aa: CASSYSIADPYNEQFF
clone_size: -
d_call: -
v_call: TRBV6-5
j_call: TRBJ2-1

cdr3_nt: TGTGCCAGCAGACTCGAACTAGCGGGAGGAACAGATACGCAGTATTTT
cdr3_aa: CASRLELAGGTDTQYF
clone_size: -
d_call: TRBD2
v_call: TRBV6-6
j_call: TRBJ2-3

cdr3_nt: TGTGCTAGTGGTTTGGCCCCAGGCCCCCTCTATGGCTACACCTTC
cdr3_aa: CASGLAPGPLYGYTF
clone_size: few
d_call: -
v_call: TRBV12-5
j_call: TRBJ1-2

cdr3_nt: TGTGCCAGCAGCTTTACGGGGGAGGATTCCAGGCAGTACTTC
cdr3_aa: CASSFTGEDSRQYF
clone_size: -
d_call: -
v_call: TRBV11-3
j_call: TRBJ2-7

cdr3_nt: TGTGCCAGCAGTCCCCCGGGCTACAATGAGCAGTTCTTC
cdr3_aa: CASSPPGYNEQFF
clone_size: -
d_call: -
v_call: TRBV6-5
j_call: TRBJ2-1

cdr3_nt: TGTGCCTGGAGGTGGACAGGGGGCCACAACGAGCAGTACTTC
cdr3_aa: CAWRWTGGHNEQYF
clone_size: -
d_call: TRBD1
v_call: TRBV30
j_call: TRBJ2-7

cdr3_nt: TGTGCCAGCAGTTACTCCACCCCTCCCCTAAATGAAAAACTGTTTTTT
cdr3_aa: CASSYSTPPLNEKLFF
clone_size: -
d_call: -
v_call: TRBV6-5
j_call: TRBJ1-4

cdr3_nt: TGTGCCAGCAGCTACCGGGACAGGTCTGAAAAACTGTTTTTT
cdr3_aa: CASSYRDRSEKLFF
clone_size: once
d_call: TRBD1
v_call: TRBV6-5
j_call: TRBJ1-4

cdr3_nt: TGTGCCAGCAGCTTCCAAAGCGGACCCACCGGGGAGCTGTTTTTT
cdr3_aa: CASSFQSGPTGELFF
clone_size: few
d_call: -
v_call: TRBV13
j_call: TRBJ2-2

cdr3_nt: TGTGCCTGCTGGGAGTCACGAGGGACCCAGTACTTC
cdr3_aa: CACWESRGTQYF
clone_size: few
d_call: -
v_call: TRBV30
j_call: TRBJ2-5

cdr3_nt: TGTGCCAGCAGTTACATGGGACAGGGGGTAAAAGCTTTCTTT
cdr3_aa: CASSYMGQGVKAFF
clone_size: -
d_call: TRBD1
v_call: TRBV6-2/TRBV6-3
j_call: TRBJ1-1

cdr3_nt: TGTGCCAGCAGCAGAGAGTCAGGGGGAAGATATGGCTACACCTTC
cdr3_aa: CASSRESGGRYGYTF
clone_size: -
d_call: TRBD1
v_call: TRBV7-9
j_call: TRBJ1-2

cdr3_nt: TGTGCCAGCAGCTCGGTCGGGATAGGGTATGGGAACGAGCAGTACTTC
cdr3_aa: CASSSVGIGYGNEQYF
clone_size: -
d_call: -
v_call: TRBV7-8
j_call: TRBJ2-7

cdr3_nt: TGTGCCATAGCTAGCGGAGCCTACGAGCAGTACTTC
cdr3_aa: CAIASGAYEQYF
clone_size: -
d_call: TRBD2
v_call: TRBV10-3
j_call: TRBJ2-7

cdr3_nt: TGTGCCAGCAGTTTCGATGGGCCCTACGAGCAGTACTTC
cdr3_aa: CASSFDGPYEQYF
clone_size: -
d_call: -
v_call: TRBV12-3/TRBV12-4
j_call: TRBJ2-7

cdr3_nt: TGTGCCAGTAGTATACTACAGAACTATGGCTACACCTTC
cdr3_aa: CASSILQNYGYTF
clone_size: once
d_call: -
v_call: TRBV19
j_call: TRBJ1-2